This TCR beta chain was found in a study of shared clonotypes between healthy human individuals. Study-wide results and limits: Among donors, the sharing of clonotypes was expected to be influenced by sequencing depth. Clonotypes not shared had lower generation probabilities than those common to all four donors.

Some clones are missing from TCRdb's copy, which holds only in-frame ones; the method was immunoSEQ multiplex PCR. The sample has approximately 110,000 clones; around two thirds are singletons. By sample share, this clone is medium-sized. The antigen is undetermined. CD8 memory fractions consisted of CD45RO+ and CCR7-negative CD45RA+ TemRA cells together. V lost 0 bases, J lost 5 bases, and 8 bases stayed unmatched. The CDR3 runs to 16 residues. Germline-derived CDR1 and CDR2 are SGHDN and FVKESK. V gene TRBV14 combines with J gene TRBJ2-5; TRBD2 aligns across 8 bases. Sequencing was done on a sample of memory CD8+ T cells sorted from blood. The sample's subset: CD45RO+ cells pooled with CCR7-negative TemRA cells. This TCR was sampled from a woman in her 30s in good health. The CDR3 loop is CASSQDMGLGYETQYF. The CDR3 DNA sequence: TGTGCCAGCAGCCAAGATATGGGACTAGGGTATGAGACCCAGTACTTC.